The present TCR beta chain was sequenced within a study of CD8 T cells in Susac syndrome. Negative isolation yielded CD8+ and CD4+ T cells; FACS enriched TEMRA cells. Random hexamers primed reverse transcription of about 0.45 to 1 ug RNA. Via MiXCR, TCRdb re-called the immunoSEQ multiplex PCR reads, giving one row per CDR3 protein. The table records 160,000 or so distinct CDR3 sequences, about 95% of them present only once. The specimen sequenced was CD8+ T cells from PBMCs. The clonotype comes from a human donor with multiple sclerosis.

CDR3 bases: TGTGCCAGCAGCTTAGGACAGGTCTACAATGAGCAGTTCTTC. It specifies CASSLGQVYNEQFF. The chain uses TRBV11-2 and TRBJ2-1, with D possibly TRBD1 on 6 matching bases. The CDR3 has 14 amino acids. Deletions cut 1 base from V and 3 bases from J, with 7 bases between. The germline V gene encodes CDR1 SGHAT and CDR2 FQNNGV.